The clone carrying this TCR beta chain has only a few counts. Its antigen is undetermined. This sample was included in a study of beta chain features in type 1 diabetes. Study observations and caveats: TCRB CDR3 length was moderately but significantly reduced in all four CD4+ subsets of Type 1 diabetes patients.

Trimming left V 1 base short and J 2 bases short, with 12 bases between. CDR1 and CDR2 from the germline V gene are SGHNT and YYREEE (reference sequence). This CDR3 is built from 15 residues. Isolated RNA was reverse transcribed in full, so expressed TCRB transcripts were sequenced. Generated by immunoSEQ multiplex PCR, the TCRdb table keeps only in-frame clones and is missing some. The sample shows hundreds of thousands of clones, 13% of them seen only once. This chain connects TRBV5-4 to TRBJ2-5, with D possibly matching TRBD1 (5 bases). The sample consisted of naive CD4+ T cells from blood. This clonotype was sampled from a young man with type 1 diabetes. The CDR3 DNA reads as TGTGCCAGCAGCTTGCGGACAACTTCACAAGAGACCCAGTACTTC. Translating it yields CASSLRTTSQETQYF.